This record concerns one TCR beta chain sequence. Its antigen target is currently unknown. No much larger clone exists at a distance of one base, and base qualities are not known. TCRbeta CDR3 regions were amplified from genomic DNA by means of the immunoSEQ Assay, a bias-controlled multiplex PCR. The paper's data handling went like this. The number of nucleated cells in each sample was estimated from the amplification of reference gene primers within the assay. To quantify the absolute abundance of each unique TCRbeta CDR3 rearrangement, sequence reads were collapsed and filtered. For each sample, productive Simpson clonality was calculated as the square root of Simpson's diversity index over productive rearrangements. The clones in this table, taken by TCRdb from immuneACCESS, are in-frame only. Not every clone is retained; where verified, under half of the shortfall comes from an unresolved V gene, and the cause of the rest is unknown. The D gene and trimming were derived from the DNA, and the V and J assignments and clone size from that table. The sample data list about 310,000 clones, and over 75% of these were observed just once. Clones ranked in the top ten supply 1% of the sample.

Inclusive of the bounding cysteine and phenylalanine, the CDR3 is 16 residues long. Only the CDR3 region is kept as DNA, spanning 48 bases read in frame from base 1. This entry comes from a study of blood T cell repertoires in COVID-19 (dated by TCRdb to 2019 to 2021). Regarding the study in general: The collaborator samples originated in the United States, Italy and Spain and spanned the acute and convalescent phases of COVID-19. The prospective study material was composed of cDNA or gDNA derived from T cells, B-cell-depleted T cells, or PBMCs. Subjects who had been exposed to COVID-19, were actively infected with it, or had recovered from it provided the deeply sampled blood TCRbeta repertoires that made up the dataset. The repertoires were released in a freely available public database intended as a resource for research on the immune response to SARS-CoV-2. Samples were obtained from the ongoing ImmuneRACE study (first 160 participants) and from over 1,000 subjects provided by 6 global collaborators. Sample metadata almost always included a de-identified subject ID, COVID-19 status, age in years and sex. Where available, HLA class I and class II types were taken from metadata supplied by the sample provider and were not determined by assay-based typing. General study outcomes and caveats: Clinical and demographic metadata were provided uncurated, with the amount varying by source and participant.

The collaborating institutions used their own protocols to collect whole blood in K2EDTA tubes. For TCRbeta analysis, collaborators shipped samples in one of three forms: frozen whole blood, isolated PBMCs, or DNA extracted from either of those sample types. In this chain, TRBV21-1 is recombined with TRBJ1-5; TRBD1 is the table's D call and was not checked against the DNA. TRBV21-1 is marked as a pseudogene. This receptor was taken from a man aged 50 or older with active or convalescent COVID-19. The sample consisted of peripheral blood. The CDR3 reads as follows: CASSADRGDSNQPQHF. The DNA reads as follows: TGTGCCAGCAGCGCCGACAGGGGAGATAGCAATCAGCCCCAGCATTTT.